Shown below are 11 T cell receptor beta chains from a single sample sequenced in a study of TIL therapy for anti-PD-1-resistant metastatic lung cancer (dated by TCRdb to the early 2020s). The time point tag for this specimen amounts to: pre-treatment sample, taken before nivolumab and TIL therapy. Baseline tumor samples were excised metastases, mostly pleural nodules or supraclavicular lymph nodes, from the same resection used to grow TIL. TCR beta CDR3 regions were amplified from genomic DNA with the immunoSEQ v3 hsTCRB kit using bias-controlled multiplex PCR. TCRdb obtained this table from immuneACCESS and retained in-frame rearrangements with V and J assigned. These tables miss some clones; where compared with another copy, unresolved V genes account for less than half of the shortfall, and the remainder is unexplained. The sample includes about 48,000 clones, with less than 75% observed a single time. The top ten constitute 5.6% of the sample.

The sequencing used tumor tissue, collected at baseline. Source of these receptors: a person between 25 and 79 years old with non-small cell lung cancer.

The chain has TRBV7-2 and TRBJ2-7, with D perhaps TRBD2 (5 bases). CDR1 SGHTA and CDR2 FQGNSA come from the germline V gene. Trimming removed 0 bases at V and 2 bases at J, with 11 bases between. CDR3 size: 15 residues. CDR3 region: CASSLAQAGAYEQYF. For the CDR3, the DNA is TGTGCCAGCAGCTTAGCGCAGGCGGGTGCCTACGAGCAGTACTTC.

The rearrangement links TRBV27 to TRBJ2-5, with 9 bases identical to TRBD1. The trim removed 6 bases at V and 5 bases at J, leaving 7 bases unmatched. This CDR3 is 14 amino acids long. Germline V gives CDR1 MNHEY, CDR2 SMNVEV (reference sequence). The DNA of the CDR3 is TGTGCCAGCAGATCGACAGGGGGTCTGGAGACCCAGTACTTC. It codes for CASRSTGGLETQYF.

The CDR3 protein is CASGSAEALGTHYYEQYF. CDR3 nucleotide sequence: TGTGCTAGTGGTTCCGCCGAGGCCCTCGGGACTCATTACTACGAGCAGTACTTC. The gene calls are TRBV12-5 and TRBJ2-7, with D possibly matching TRBD2 (6 bases). CDR3 length: 18 residues. Between the trimmed V and J ends, which lost 4 bases and 3 bases, there was a span of 25 bases. The germline gives CDR1 LGHNT, CDR2 FRNRAP.

In its sample, this clone was seen a few times. V and J are TRBV7-2 and TRBJ2-3; possibly TRBD1 for D (6 bases). The CDR3 spans 15 residues. Trimming stripped 5 bases from V and 0 bases from J, with 12 bases between. CDR1 is SGHTA and CDR2 is FQGNSA in the germline V gene. The CDR3 is CASSPGTLSTDTQYF. The CDR3 DNA reads TGTGCCAGCAGCCCCGGGACACTTAGCACAGATACGCAGTATTTT.

This clone was recorded once. An end of the junction does not agree with germline; a read error may underlie this. This chain uses TRBV2 with TRBJ1-2; maybe TRBD1 (5 bases). The CDR3 spans 15 residues. CDR1 is SNHLY and CDR2 is FYNNEI in the germline V gene. CDR3 in DNA: TGTGCCAGCAGCCCCTTTAAGGGGTCGAACTACGGCTACACCTTC. It specifies CASSPFKGSNYGYTF. Complete variable domain (other parts from reference TRBV2 and TRBJ1-2): EPEVTQTPSHQVTQMGQEVILRCVPISNHLYFYWYRQILGQKVEFLVSFYNNEISEKSEIFDDQFSVERPDGSNFTLKIRSTKLEDSAMYFCASSPFKGSNYGYTFGSGTRLTVV.

This sequence joins TRBV6-1 and TRBJ1-5; D not certain. The CDR3 is made up of 13 amino acids. Trimming removed 4 bases from V and 7 bases from J, with 11 bases in between. Germline V CDR1 and CDR2: MNHNS, SASEGT. CDR3 sequence reads: CASSAGIEQPQHF. CDR3 sequence (DNA): TGTGCCAGCAGTGCTGGGATAGAACAGCCCCAGCATTTT.

The chain couples TRBV7-3 to TRBJ2-2; possibly TRBD1 or TRBD2 for D (5 bases each). In germline, CDR1 is SGHTA, CDR2 FQGTGA. V was pared by 1 base and J by 4 bases, with 10 bases between. The CDR3 has 15 residues. The CDR3 protein is CASSLMGDRTGELFF. CDR3 sequence (DNA): TGTGCCAGCAGCTTAATGGGGGATCGCACCGGGGAGCTGTTTTTT.

The J gene is TRBJ2-3, the V gene TRBV5-1; D assignment may be TRBD1 or TRBD2 (5 bases each). The germline gives CDR1 SGHRS, CDR2 YFSETQ. This CDR3 has 14 amino acids. With 2 bases removed from V and 0 bases from J, the gap between germline ends came to 7 bases. In DNA form, the CDR3 reads TGCGCCAGCAGCTTCCGGGACAGCACAGATACGCAGTATTTT. Encoded protein: CASSFRDSTDTQYF.

This chain links TRBV19 with TRBJ1-5, with D perhaps matching TRBD1 (5 bases). V was trimmed by 9 bases and J by 11 bases, leaving 20 bases between them. Germline loops: CDR1 LNHDA, CDR2 SQIVND (reference sequence). The length of the CDR3 is 13 residues. Here the CDR3 reads CASRDSTLEAQHF. In DNA form, the CDR3 reads TGTGCCAGCCGGGACTCGACACTCGAGGCCCAGCATTTT.

The V call is TRBV11-2, the J call TRBJ2-1; 10 bases are shared with TRBD2. The CDR3 extends over 15 amino acids. Germline loops: CDR1 SGHAT, CDR2 FQNNGV. Unmatched junction bases numbered 4, after V lost 1 base and J lost 7 bases. The CDR3 loop reads CASSLGLAGVNEQFF. The CDR3 bases are TGTGCCAGCAGCTTAGGGCTAGCGGGGGTTAATGAGCAGTTCTTC.

This clone was detected only once. The CDR3 spells CASSLGGEAFF. The CDR3 DNA reads as TGTGCCAGCAGCTTAGGGGGTGAAGCTTTCTTT. The chain employs TRBV7-3 and TRBJ1-1, with D perhaps TRBD1 (5 bases). This CDR3 is built from 11 residues. Deletions cut 2 bases from V and 7 bases from J, with 5 bases between. The germline V gene encodes CDR1 SGHTA and CDR2 FQGTGA.